This T cell receptor (beta chain) is drawn from a study of OX40 agonist ivuxolimab in advanced cancers. Study-wide context: Ivuxolimab, which targeted the costimulatory receptor OX40 (CD134), was an agonistic, fully human IgG2 monoclonal antibody. Three dose-escalation patients achieved partial responses, one with hepatocellular carcinoma and two with cutaneous melanoma. Peripheral TCRbeta sequencing was intended to test whether TCR sequence diversity was altered and clonal T-cell expansion was caused by ivuxolimab. In the dose-escalation cohort, 75% to 90% of patients were male, and the mean age was 60 years with a range of roughly 20 to 85. Intravenous ivuxolimab was administered to patients every 2 weeks at six dose levels: 0.01, 0.1, 0.3, 1.5, 3 and 10 mg/kg. The monotherapy dose-escalation portion (N of about 47 patients) of the phase I ivuxolimab trial is reported in the paper. Of the approximately 50 dose-escalation patients, hepatocellular carcinoma was present in approximately 20, melanoma in some 15, renal cell carcinoma in 9 and head and neck cancer in 9. Prior anti-PD-1, anti-PD-L1 or anti-CTLA-4 therapy was permitted, and checkpoint inhibitors had been received by roughly 40% of dose-escalation patients.

Patients with autoimmune disease history or receiving systemic immunosuppression were excluded from the trial. Peripheral blood for TCR sequencing was collected from all dose cohorts at baseline, on cycle 4 day 1, and on cycle 7 day 1. The samples were taken from a phase I, first-in-human, multicenter, open-label dose-escalation trial of ivuxolimab. Adults with locally advanced or metastatic melanoma, renal cell carcinoma, hepatocellular carcinoma or head and neck squamous cell carcinoma were enrolled in the trial. Before TCR sequencing, CD4+ T cells and CD8+ T cells from peripheral blood were sorted into separate populations. What the study reported, not specific to this receptor: Low levels of normalized T-cell clonal expansion were also seen in some patients who did not respond. After ivuxolimab, CD8+ T cells had more expanded clones than CD4+ T cells on average. In partial responders in the 0.1-3.0 mg/kg groups, normalized peripheral clonal expansion was found to be among the lowest, especially among CD8+ T cells. At doses of 0.1 to 3.0 mg/kg, clonal expansion of both CD4+ and CD8+ T cells in blood was seen between baseline and week 6. The antigen specificity of the clonally expanded peripheral T cells was not determined.

Genomic DNA was isolated from the sorted cells so that the TCRbeta CDR3 region could be sequenced. The immunoSEQ Assay was used to sequence the TCRbeta CDR3 regions. Not all clones reach the TCRdb copy of this immuneACCESS table, which keeps in-frame sequences only. Checked studies attribute under half of the gap to unresolved V genes and leave the rest unexplained. The sample table records several thousand clones; about 76% of these occur just once. The top ten constitute under 75% of the sample. With regard to this clone: Its target antigen remains unknown. At one end, the junction sequence differs from germline, possibly due to a read error.

Specimen: CD4+ or CD8+ T cells sorted from blood, collected in a trial of the OX40 agonist ivuxolimab. The receptor's source is an adult with an advanced solid tumor such as melanoma, head and neck, liver or kidney cancer.

The base sequence is TGCGCCAGCAGCCAGGGTCCGGGACAGGGGAAAGAGACCCAGTACTTC. It encodes CASSQGPGQGKETQYF. The chain is made from TRBV7-2 and TRBJ2-5, and TRBD1 matches 10 of the central bases. CDR1 and CDR2 are drawn from the germline V gene: SGHTA, FQGNSA. The CDR3 numbers 16 residues from cysteine through phenylalanine. Only the CDR3 part of the read is kept: 48 bases, read in frame from the first base. Extended through the reference TRBV7-2 and TRBJ2-5 proteins, this CDR3 yields the full variable domain: GAGVSQSPSNKVTEKGKDVELRCDPISGHTALYWYRQSLGQGLEFLIYFQGNSAPDKSGLPSDRFSAERTGGSVSTLTIQRTQQEDSAVYLCASSQGPGQGKETQYFGPGTRLLVL.